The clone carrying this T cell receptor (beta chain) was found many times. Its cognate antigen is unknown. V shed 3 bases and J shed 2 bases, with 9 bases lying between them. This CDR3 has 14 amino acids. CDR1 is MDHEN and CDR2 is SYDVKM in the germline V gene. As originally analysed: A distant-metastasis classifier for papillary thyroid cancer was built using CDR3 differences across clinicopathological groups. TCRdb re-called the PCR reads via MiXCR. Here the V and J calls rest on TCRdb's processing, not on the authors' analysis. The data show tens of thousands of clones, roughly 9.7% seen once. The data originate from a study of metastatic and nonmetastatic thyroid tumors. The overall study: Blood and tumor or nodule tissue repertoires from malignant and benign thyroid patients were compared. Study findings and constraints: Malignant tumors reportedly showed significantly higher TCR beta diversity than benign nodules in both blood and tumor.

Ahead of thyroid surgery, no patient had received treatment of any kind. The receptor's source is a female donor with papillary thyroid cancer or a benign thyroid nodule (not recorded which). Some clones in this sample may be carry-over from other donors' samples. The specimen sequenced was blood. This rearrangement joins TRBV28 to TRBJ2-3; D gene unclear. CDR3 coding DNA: TGTGCCAGCAGTTTTAGGTCTTACACAGATACGCAGTATTTT. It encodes CASSFRSYTDTQYF.